The 16 T cell receptor beta chains below were found in one sample sequenced in a study of blood T cell repertoires in COVID-19. The table came from immunoSEQ multiplex PCR; TCRdb's copy has only in-frame clones and leaves some out. The sample yields about 120,000 clones, more than 75% seen once. Sequenced: peripheral blood. Every receptor here comes from an older woman with acute or convalescent COVID-19.

V usage is TRBV12-3 or TRBV12-4 and J usage is TRBJ2-7; D is perhaps TRBD1 (5 bases). This CDR3 is 11 amino acids long. Between the trimmed V and J ends, which lost 6 bases and 3 bases, there was a span of 6 bases. CDR3 residues: CASSRDYEQYF. CDR3 DNA sequence: TGTGCCAGCAGCAGGGACTACGAGCAGTACTTC.

This chain connects TRBV30 to TRBJ2-3; 7 bases match TRBD2. The CDR3 contains 13 residues. V gave up 6 bases and J gave up 1 base; unmatched junction bases: 4. The germline V gene has CDR1 GTSNPN and CDR2 SVGIG (reference sequence). The CDR3 DNA is TGTGCCTGCCACCGGGGGGGCACAGATACGCAGTATTTT. It codes for CACHRGGTDTQYF.

The V gene is TRBV6-1, the J gene TRBJ2-3; tentatively, D is TRBD2 (6 bases). V was shortened by 2 bases and J by 2 bases, with 17 bases between the two germline ends. This CDR3 contains 17 residues. Germline V gene data show CDR1 as MNHNS and CDR2 as SASEGT. CDR3 loop: CASSEPPAGTYTDTQYF. The CDR3 region has the DNA TGTGCCAGCAGTGAACCCCCGGCAGGGACTTACACAGATACGCAGTATTTT.

This sequence joins TRBV18 and TRBJ1-6, with TRBD1 matching over 7 bases. The CDR3 sequence is 14 residues long. The junction had 7 bases not matched to a gene; V was cut back by 3 bases and J by 11 bases. Germline V gene sequence: CDR1 KGHSH, CDR2 LQKENI. In nucleotides, the CDR3 is TGTGCCAGCTCACCGGGACAGACGGTAGCACCCCTCCACTTT. It yields the protein CASSPGQTVAPLHF.

This chain uses TRBV24-1 with TRBJ2-3; 9 nucleotides match TRBD1. Germline trimming cut 4 bases from V and 4 bases from J; bases unmatched to any gene: 11. CDR1 is KGHDR and CDR2 is SFDVKD in the germline V gene. This CDR3 is built from 17 residues. Here the CDR3 DNA reads TGTGCCACCAGTGACCCCGGGACAGGGATGGCCCCAGATACGCAGTATTTT. This translates into CATSDPGTGMAPDTQYF.

The chain uses TRBV28 and TRBJ1-3; weak D call: TRBD1 (5 bases). The length of the CDR3 is 14 residues. CDR1 and CDR2 (germline): MDHEN, SYDVKM. V was pared by 8 bases and J by 1 base, with 12 bases between. The CDR3 protein is CASLGRGSGNTIYF. The CDR3 nucleotides read TGTGCCAGCCTGGGGCGGGGGTCTGGAAACACCATATATTTT.

This clone was counted once. The CDR3 nucleotides are TGTGCCAGCAGCCTCCGGGGGGGGGAGACCCAGTACTTC. The encoded protein is CASSLRGGETQYF. V is TRBV3-1 (or the pseudogene TRBV3-2) and J is TRBJ2-5; 8 bases agree with TRBD2. The CDR3 consists of 13 residues. Germline values: CDR1 LGHDT, CDR2 YNNKEL (reference sequence). The J segment lost 5 bases and the V segment lost 4 bases, leaving 3 bases of the junction unmatched.

This clone was counted between two and nine times. The genes are TRBV25-1 and TRBJ1-2, with 7 nucleotides matching TRBD1. J was trimmed by 8 bases and V by 7 bases; bases with no gene match: 10. There are 13 residues in the CDR3. The germline V gene has CDR1 MGHDK and CDR2 SYGVNS. The CDR3 DNA is TGTGCCAGCACGGGCAACAGGGGTTGGGGCTACACCTTC. This sequence encodes CASTGNRGWGYTF.

The V and J genes are TRBV5-1 and TRBJ2-2, with D unclear. The CDR3 contains 12 residues. Germline V lookup: CDR1 SGHRS, CDR2 YFSETQ. V lost 0 bases and J 6 bases, leaving 3 bases between the germline ends. The CDR3 DNA reads as TGCGCCAGCAGCTTGGACTCCGGGGAGCTGTTTTTT. This translates into CASSLDSGELFF. Filled out from reference TRBV5-1 and TRBJ2-2, the complete variable domain reads KAGVTQTPRYLIKTRGQQVTLSCSPISGHRSVSWYQQTPGQGLQFLFEYFSETQRNKGNFPGRFSGRQFSNSRSEMNVSTLELGDSALYLCASSLDSGELFFGEGSRLTVL.

On this clone: Distinct nucleotide sequences in the sample also encode this CDR3. The genes are TRBV18 and TRBJ1-1, with 10 bases matching TRBD1. Germline CDR1 KGHSH, CDR2 LQKENI. The CDR3 is 16 amino acids. V was clipped by 3 bases and J by 4 bases; unmatched bases: 8. The CDR3, as DNA: TGTGCCAGCTCACCCTTCGGGACAGGGGAGGGCACTGAAGCTTTCTTT. Its protein is CASSPFGTGEGTEAFF. The full variable domain, completed using reference TRBV18 and TRBJ1-1, is NAGVMQNPRHLVRRRGQEARLRCSPMKGHSHVYWYRQLPEEGLKFMVYLQKENIIDESGMPKERFSAEFPKEGPSILRIQQVVRGDSAAYFCASSPFGTGEGTEAFFGQGTRLTVV.

The chain carries TRBV6-6 and TRBJ1-5, with 7 bases fitting TRBD1. Germline V gives CDR1 MNHNY, CDR2 SVGAGI (reference sequence). J lost 4 bases, V lost 0 bases, and 6 bases had no gene match. The CDR3 is made up of 16 amino acids. The CDR3 bases are TGTGCCAGCAGTTACTCTGCAGGGGGTAGGAATCAGCCCCAGCATTTT. Translated: CASSYSAGGRNQPQHF.

The rearrangement joins TRBV12-3 or TRBV12-4 to TRBJ2-5; D ambiguous. CDR3 length: 13 amino acids. Trimming stripped 3 bases from V and 1 base from J, with 6 bases between. The CDR3 here is CASSLTRQETQYF. The CDR3 DNA reads as TGTGCCAGCAGTTTGACACGCCAAGAGACCCAGTACTTC.

The J gene is TRBJ2-1, the V gene TRBV30; 11 bases are shared with TRBD1. Germline loops: CDR1 GTSNPN, CDR2 SVGIG (reference sequence). The CDR3 is 15 residues long. The V segment lost 0 bases and the J segment 10 bases; nucleotides outside the gene matches: 8. The CDR3 DNA reads TGTGCCTGGAGTGTAGGGACAGGGGGTCGGGACGAGCAGTTCTTC. It encodes CAWSVGTGGRDEQFF.

This clone was seen only once. This chain joins TRBV20-1 and TRBJ2-1; 7 positions match TRBD1. Germline V gene sequence: CDR1 DFQATT, CDR2 SNEGSKA (reference sequence). The CDR3 sequence is 14 residues long. V was clipped by 3 bases and J by 5 bases; unmatched bases: 7. CDR3 sequence (DNA): TGCAGTGCTAGTTTAGGGGGCGCCAACAATGAGCAGTTCTTC. It translates to CSASLGGANNEQFF.

V usage is TRBV6-5 and J usage is TRBJ2-3; 9 bases fit TRBD2. This CDR3 region has 15 residues. V lost 6 bases, J lost 1 base, and 5 bases stayed unmatched. CDR1 MNHEY and CDR2 SVGAGI come from the germline V gene. CDR3 DNA sequence: TGTGCCAGCAGATCCCCTAGCGGGGGCACAGATACGCAGTATTTT. It is translated as CASRSPSGGTDTQYF.

This clone occurred once. The genes are TRBV19 and TRBJ1-4; 8 bases are shared with TRBD1. The germline V gene encodes CDR1 LNHDA and CDR2 SQIVND (reference sequence). The CDR3 runs 15 residues. Trimming cost V 4 bases and J 3 bases; bases outside gene matches: 4. The CDR3 coding sequence is TGTGCCAGTAGTACAGGGGGCGCAGCTAATGAAAAACTGTTTTTT. Protein: CASSTGGAANEKLFF.